These 14 T cell receptor beta chains were all obtained from the same sample, sequenced in a study of cytomegalovirus exposure and HLA in healthy donors. The study ran its PCR with 60 Vbeta and 13 Jbeta primers. Sequenced by immunoSEQ multiplex PCR; TCRdb stores in-frame clones only, minus some. Of 80,000 to 100,000 clones listed, about 81% were seen once; the top ten hold approximately 1.3%. The sample consisted of PBMCs. The receptors originated from a man in his forties in good health and CMV-seronegative.

The chain carries TRBV6-6 and TRBJ2-6; D remains ambiguous. The V end lost 5 bases, the J end lost 4 bases, and 9 bases lay between the germline ends. Germline-derived CDR1 and CDR2 are MNHNY and SVGAGI (reference sequence). CDR3 length: 14 residues. CDR3 in DNA: TGTGCCAGCAGTAGTCAAGCCGGGGCCAACGTCCTGACTTTC. Translation: CASSSQAGANVLTF.

The V and J genes are TRBV27 and TRBJ2-5; D is perhaps TRBD2 (5 bases). TRBJ2-7 matches the DNA end more closely, so the J call is doubtful. This CDR3 is 15 amino acids long. From germline, CDR1 is MNHEY and CDR2 SMNVEV (reference sequence). CDR3 in amino acids: CASSLYAREAHEQYF. The CDR3 region has the DNA TGTGCCAGCAGTTTATATGCACGGGAAGCCCACGAGCAGTACTTC.

The chain links TRBV5-1 to TRBJ2-2; the D is unclear. Germline CDR1 SGHRS, CDR2 YFSETQ. The CDR3 sequence is 14 residues long. V lost 1 base and J 3 bases, leaving 7 bases between the germline ends. The CDR3 loop is CASSLFSDTGELFF. The CDR3 nucleotides are TGCGCCAGCAGCTTGTTCTCGGACACCGGGGAGCTGTTTTTT.

This clone appeared a few times. The rearrangement joins TRBV7-9 to TRBJ1-2; D ambiguous. V shed 1 base and J shed 0 bases, with 12 bases lying between them. CDR3 length equals 16 residues. In germline, CDR1 is SEHNR, CDR2 FQNEAQ (reference sequence). CDR3 residues: CASSLEGGGANYGYTF. For the CDR3, the DNA is TGTGCCAGCAGCTTAGAGGGCGGAGGAGCTAACTATGGCTACACCTTC.

V gene TRBV18 combines with J gene TRBJ1-6; TRBD1 agrees at 7 bases. Germline loops: CDR1 KGHSH, CDR2 LQKENI. The ends lost 4 bases at V and 8 bases at J; junction bases unmatched: 11. The CDR3 sequence is 16 residues long. The CDR3 reads CASSQATGTVYSPLHF. In DNA, the CDR3 is TGTGCCAGCTCACAGGCTACCGGGACAGTCTATTCACCCCTCCACTTT.

The chain uses TRBV6-1 and TRBJ1-6; tentatively, D is TRBD1 (6 bases). Germline assignment: CDR1 MNHNS and CDR2 SASEGT. CDR3 length: 12 residues. Trimming stripped 6 bases from V and 14 bases from J, with 14 bases between. In DNA, the CDR3 is TGTGCCAGCAGGGACAGACAATTCACCCTCCACTTT. It is translated as CASRDRQFTLHF.

The chain has TRBV10-2 and TRBJ2-3, with 10 bases that match TRBD1. V trimming: 6 bases; J trimming: 2 bases; junction bases outside the gene matches: 2. Germline V gene data show CDR1 as WSHSY and CDR2 as SAAADI. The CDR3 is 14 residues long. For the CDR3, the DNA is TGCGCCAGCAGGGGGACAGGGGCCACAGATACGCAGTATTTT. Translating gives CASRGTGATDTQYF.

The chain joins TRBV27 to TRBJ2-1; 12 nucleotides agree with TRBD2. V trimming: 0 bases; J trimming: 10 bases; junction bases outside the gene matches: 7. CDR3 length: 16 amino acids. The germline V gene has CDR1 MNHEY and CDR2 SMNVEV (reference sequence). The CDR3 bases are TGTGCCAGCAGTTTATCCCTAGCGGGGGGGCGGTGGGAGCAGTTCTTC. Translating it yields CASSLSLAGGRWEQFF.

The chain couples TRBV5-1 to TRBJ1-1; D is unresolved. CDR3 size: 14 residues. Germline V lookup: CDR1 SGHRS, CDR2 YFSETQ. V dropped 2 bases and J dropped 4 bases, with 12 bases sitting between them. CDR3 sequence: CASSFRGFFTEAFF. Here the CDR3 DNA reads TGCGCCAGCAGCTTTCGGGGATTTTTCACTGAAGCTTTCTTT.

This chain connects TRBV6-1 to TRBJ1-6; 8 nucleotides align to TRBD1. CDR3 length: 15 amino acids. J gave up 7 bases and V 4 bases, and 6 bases lay outside the gene matches. Germline CDR1 is MNHNS and CDR2 is SASEGT. CDR3 coding DNA: TGTGCCAGCAGTGCCCTGGACAGGGCGAATTCACCCCTCCACTTT. Amino acid sequence: CASSALDRANSPLHF.

This chain joins TRBV2 and TRBJ1-6; no definite D call. The CDR3 consists of 13 residues. The germline V gene has CDR1 SNHLY and CDR2 FYNNEI. The germline V and J ends were trimmed by 4 bases and 11 bases, with 12 bases remaining between them. CDR3 region: CASSVTVIPPLHF. The CDR3 region has the DNA TGTGCCAGCAGTGTAACAGTTATTCCACCCCTCCACTTT.

V usage is TRBV9 and J usage is TRBJ1-5; TRBD1 aligns across 8 bases. The CDR3 runs 14 residues. Trimming at V came to 4 bases and at J to 4 bases, leaving 4 bases not matched to a gene. CDR1 and CDR2 from the germline V gene are SGDLS and YYNGEE. The CDR3, as DNA: TGTGCCAGCAGCCCCACAGGGGGGAATCAGCCCCAGCATTTT. It is translated as CASSPTGGNQPQHF.

This chain connects TRBV7-9 to TRBJ1-1; D unresolved. V shed 5 bases and J shed 1 base, with 8 bases lying between them. From germline, CDR1 is SEHNR and CDR2 FQNEAQ (reference sequence). This CDR3 has 13 residues. As DNA, the CDR3 is TGTGCCAGCAGCCCACGGGGGAACACTGAAGCTTTCTTT. It encodes CASSPRGNTEAFF.

The chain is built from TRBV6-6 and TRBJ2-1; TRBD1 agrees at 7 bases. Germline values: CDR1 MNHNY, CDR2 SVGAGI (reference sequence). Trimming at V came to 8 bases and at J to 6 bases, leaving 1 base not matched to a gene. CDR3 length: 11 residues. The CDR3 region is CASSGGNEQFF. The DNA of the CDR3 is TGTGCCAGCTCAGGGGGCAATGAGCAGTTCTTC.